This T cell receptor (beta chain) is from a study of blood T cell repertoires in COVID-19. Study information: Specimens from acute and convalescent COVID-19 originated in the United States, Italy and Spain. T cells, B-cell-depleted T cells, or PBMCs provided the cDNA or gDNA that served as material.

Germline loops: CDR1 MNHEY, CDR2 SVGAGI. V shed 7 bases, J shed 1 base, and the junction held 4 bases outside the gene matches. The CDR3 has 14 amino acids. This clone was recorded a few times. Original data processing: Estimation of nucleated cell counts relied on the amplification of reference gene primers. Method: immunoSEQ multiplex PCR; TCRdb's copy keeps in-frame clones and lacks some. The V and J calls and clone size come from that table; D and trimming were worked out from the DNA. This sample has under 450,000 clones, with 89% found just once. Enrolment of Seattle patients took place during active infection, and they were followed longitudinally.

The sequence derives from a woman in her thirties or forties with COVID-19, enrolled during active disease. The sequencing input was peripheral blood. The chain carries TRBV6-5 and TRBJ1-5; 7 bases match TRBD1. The chain's CDR3 is CASTEQGSNQPQHF. As DNA, the CDR3 is TGTGCCAGCACCGAACAGGGGAGCAATCAGCCCCAGCATTTT.